This note documents a single TCR beta chain sequence. Its matching antigen is unknown. The CDR3 loop spans 13 amino acids. V was pared by 7 bases and J by 2 bases, with 10 bases between. CDR1 and CDR2 (germline): MNHEY, SMNVEV (reference sequence). In TCRdb, the 5' RACE reads were re-called with MiXCR into one record per CDR3 protein. Here the sample spans 120,000 or so distinct CDR3 sequences, roughly 15% being singletons. These data are taken from a study of T cells after yellow fever vaccination. Study results and limitations: Sorted repertoires could include abundant contaminating clonotypes from bulk cells. A secondary response was less intense yet reached its peak sooner, at day 5 versus 15. The booster response re-showed most primary clones: over 95% CD4, more than 70% CD8.

Sequencing used CD8+ T cells sorted from PBMCs, obtained 5 days after the yellow fever booster vaccination. The sequence was obtained from a man younger than 35 who received the YFV17D yellow fever vaccine. The chain couples TRBV27 to TRBJ2-3; D is unresolved. The chain's CDR3 is CASILPLTDTQYF. CDR3 coding DNA: TGTGCCAGCATTCTTCCCCTCACAGATACGCAGTATTTT.